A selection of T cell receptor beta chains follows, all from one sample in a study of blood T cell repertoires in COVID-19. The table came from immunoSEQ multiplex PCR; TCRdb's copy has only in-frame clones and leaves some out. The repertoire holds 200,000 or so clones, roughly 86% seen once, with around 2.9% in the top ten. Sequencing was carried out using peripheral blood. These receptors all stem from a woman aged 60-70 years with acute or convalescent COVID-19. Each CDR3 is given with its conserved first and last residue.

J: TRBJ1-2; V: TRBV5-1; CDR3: CASSYGPGSYGYTF
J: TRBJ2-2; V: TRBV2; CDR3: CASRVLAGFNTGELFF
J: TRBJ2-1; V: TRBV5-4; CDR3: CASSLGLGSYNEQFF
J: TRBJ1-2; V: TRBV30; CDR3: CAWSVLYGYTF
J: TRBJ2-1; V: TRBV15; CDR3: CATSRDISGPQQFF
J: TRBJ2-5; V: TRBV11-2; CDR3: CASSGFRGRGETQYF
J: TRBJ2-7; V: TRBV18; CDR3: CASSQMDSSYEQYF
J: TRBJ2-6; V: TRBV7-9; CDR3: CASSPSIASGANVLTF
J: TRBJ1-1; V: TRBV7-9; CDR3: CASSLVSTGVRTTEAFF
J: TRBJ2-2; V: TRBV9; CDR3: CASSAPSWEESTGELFF
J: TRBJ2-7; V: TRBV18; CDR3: CASSRDRASYEQYF
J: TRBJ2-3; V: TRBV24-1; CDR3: CATSERTSGRRDTQYF
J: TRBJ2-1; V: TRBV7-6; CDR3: CASRSSGFSYNEQFF
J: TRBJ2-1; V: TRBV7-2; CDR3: CASSAGYRTYNEQFF
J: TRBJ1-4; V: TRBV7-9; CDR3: CASSLDTGVEKLFF
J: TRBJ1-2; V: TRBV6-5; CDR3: CASSTGGGYGYTF
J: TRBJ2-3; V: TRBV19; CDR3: CASSGLRGAGTDTQYF
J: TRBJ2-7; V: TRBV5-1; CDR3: CASTVAGAVGEQYF
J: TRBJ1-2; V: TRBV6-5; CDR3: CASSYDRGGGYTF
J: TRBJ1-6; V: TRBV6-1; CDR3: CASSEAPGQGARSPLHF
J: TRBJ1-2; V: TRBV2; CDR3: CASSVQGPGGYGYTF
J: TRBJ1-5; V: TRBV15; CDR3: CATSPSRGSNQPQHF
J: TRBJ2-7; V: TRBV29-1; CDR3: CSVEVVATYEQYF
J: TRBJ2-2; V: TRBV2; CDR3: CASRNDRGNTGELFF
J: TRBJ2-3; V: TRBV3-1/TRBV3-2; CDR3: CASSVTSGADTQYF
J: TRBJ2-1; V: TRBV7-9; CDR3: CASSLGLAGDEQFF
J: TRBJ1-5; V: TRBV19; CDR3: CASSIQQGVRQPQHF
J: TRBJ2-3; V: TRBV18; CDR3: CASSPEVRGGSGTQYF
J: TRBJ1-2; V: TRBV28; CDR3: CASSLQGKVAYGYTF
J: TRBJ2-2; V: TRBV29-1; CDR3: CSVEDPGAQGASGELFF
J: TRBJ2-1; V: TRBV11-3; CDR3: CASSLGTGAIEQFF
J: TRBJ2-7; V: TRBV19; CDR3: CASSIGVHEQYF
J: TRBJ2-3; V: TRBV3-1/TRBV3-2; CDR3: CASSPQTSTDTQYF
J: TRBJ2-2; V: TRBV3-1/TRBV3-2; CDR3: CASSRQWLGGTGNTGELFF
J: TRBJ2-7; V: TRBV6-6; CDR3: CASSSMGLGSYEQYF
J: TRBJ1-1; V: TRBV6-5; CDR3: CASRPLQGRNTEAFF
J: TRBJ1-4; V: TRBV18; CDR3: CASSPTAYEKLFF
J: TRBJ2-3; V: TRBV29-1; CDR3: CSGGLAGGRTQYF
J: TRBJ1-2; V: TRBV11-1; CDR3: CASSSGTGGRGYTF
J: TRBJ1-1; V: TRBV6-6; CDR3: CASSYAGVDTEAFF
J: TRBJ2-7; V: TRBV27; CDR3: CASSLGTYGGEQYF
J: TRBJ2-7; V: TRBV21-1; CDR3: CASSNPGFTDDTYEQYF
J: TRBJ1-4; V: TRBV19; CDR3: CASSIERFEKLFF
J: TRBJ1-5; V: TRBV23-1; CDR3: CASRNRKPQHF
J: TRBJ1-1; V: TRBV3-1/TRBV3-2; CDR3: CASSQLWPNTEAFF
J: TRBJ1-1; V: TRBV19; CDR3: CASSPSQNTEAFF
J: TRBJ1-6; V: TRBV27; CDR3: CASSYSYSSYNSPLHF
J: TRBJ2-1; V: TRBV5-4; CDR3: CASSLASGGADEQFF
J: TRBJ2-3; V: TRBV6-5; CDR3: CASSYSWSGRTDTQYF
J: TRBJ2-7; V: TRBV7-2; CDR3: CASSLRQRSEQYF
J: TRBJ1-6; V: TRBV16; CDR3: CASSQGQGSSPLHF
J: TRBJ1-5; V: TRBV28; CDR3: CASSLWAGGIGQPQHF
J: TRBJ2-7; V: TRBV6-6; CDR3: CASSYAGTYEQYF
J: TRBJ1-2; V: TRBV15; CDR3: CATSRGGTGDDYTF
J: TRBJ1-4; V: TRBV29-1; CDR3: CSVVRAGKLFF
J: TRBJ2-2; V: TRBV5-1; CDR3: CASSVRQGPSFTGELFF
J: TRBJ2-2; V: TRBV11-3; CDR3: CASSLVGGAGGELFF
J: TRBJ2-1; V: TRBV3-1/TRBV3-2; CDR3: CASSLLTSGRGNEQFF
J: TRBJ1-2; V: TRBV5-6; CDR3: CASSPTGVGGYTF